This T cell receptor (beta chain) was recovered during a study of T cell changes during pregnancy in multiple sclerosis. Trimming pared 6 bases from V and 0 bases from J, leaving 12 bases between. Germline assignment: CDR1 MNHNY and CDR2 SVGAGI (reference sequence). CDR3 size: 15 residues. Sequencing was performed with immunoSEQ multiplex PCR; in TCRdb, only in-frame clones are kept and a portion is missing. The table includes roughly 48,000 clones, about nine tenths detected once. Sequences were derived from CD4+ T cells from peripheral blood mononuclear cells, sampled in the second trimester of pregnancy. This TCR came from a female donor with multiple sclerosis, enrolled in a pregnancy study. The rearrangement joins TRBV6-6 to TRBJ1-5; D ambiguous. DNA of the CDR3: TGTGCCAGCAGCTCCTCAGCGGTTAGCAATCAGCCCCAGCATTTT. This translates into CASSSSAVSNQPQHF.